This TCR beta chain was observed in a study of T cells in Graves' hyperthyroidism and ophthalmopathy. This clonotype has just a few counts. TCR beta CDR3 region amplification was performed from RNA transcripts. HTBI primers were used for first-round RT-PCR of the TCR CDR3. Using its own MiXCR run on the multiplex PCR reads, TCRdb lists one record per CDR3 protein. There are 300,000 to 450,000 distinct CDR3 sequences in the sample; about 14% occur only once, and around 20% lies in the top ten. Germline CDR1 is MRHNA and CDR2 is SNTAGT. V lost 2 bases and J lost 3, with 13 bases in between. This CDR3 contains 16 residues.

The specimen sequenced was blood. This TCR was sampled from a woman between 25 and 40 years old with Graves' ophthalmopathy. The rearrangement uses TRBV6-4 and TRBJ2-2; weak D call: TRBD1 (6 bases). Here the CDR3 DNA reads TGTGCCAGCAGTGACGAAAACAGGGCAGACACCGGGGAGCTGTTTTTT. Its translation: CASSDENRADTGELFF.